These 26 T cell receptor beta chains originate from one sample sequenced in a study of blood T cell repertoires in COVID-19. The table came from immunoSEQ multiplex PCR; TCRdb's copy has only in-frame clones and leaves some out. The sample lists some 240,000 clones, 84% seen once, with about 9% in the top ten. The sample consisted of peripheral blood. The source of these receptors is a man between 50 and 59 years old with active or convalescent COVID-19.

The CDR3 protein is CASSEYSGQYNSPLHF. As DNA, the CDR3 is TGTGCCAGCAGTGAGTATTCCGGTCAATATAATTCACCCCTCCACTTT. The chain is built from TRBV6-1 and TRBJ1-6; no definite D call. The germline V gene encodes CDR1 MNHNS and CDR2 SASEGT. V lost 3 bases and J lost 4, with 13 bases in between. The CDR3 has 16 residues.

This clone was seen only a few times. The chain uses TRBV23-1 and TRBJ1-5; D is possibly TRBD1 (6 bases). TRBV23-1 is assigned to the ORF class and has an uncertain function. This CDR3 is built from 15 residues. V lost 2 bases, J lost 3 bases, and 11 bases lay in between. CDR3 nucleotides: TGCGCCAGCAGTCAACCTACAGGGTACAATCAGCCCCAGCATTTT. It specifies CASSQPTGYNQPQHF.

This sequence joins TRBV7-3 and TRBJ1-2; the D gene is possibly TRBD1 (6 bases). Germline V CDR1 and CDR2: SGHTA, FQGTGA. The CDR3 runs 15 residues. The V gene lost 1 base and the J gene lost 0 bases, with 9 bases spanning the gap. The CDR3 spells CASSLRGQANYGYTF. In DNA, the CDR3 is TGTGCCAGCAGCTTAAGGGGACAAGCTAACTATGGCTACACCTTC.

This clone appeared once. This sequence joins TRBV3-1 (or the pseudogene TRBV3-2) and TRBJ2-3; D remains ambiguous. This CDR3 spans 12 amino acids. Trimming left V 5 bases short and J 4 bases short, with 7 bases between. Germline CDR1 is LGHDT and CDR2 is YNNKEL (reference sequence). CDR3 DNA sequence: TGTGCCAGCAGCTTACTATCAGATACGCAGTATTTT. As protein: CASSLLSDTQYF.

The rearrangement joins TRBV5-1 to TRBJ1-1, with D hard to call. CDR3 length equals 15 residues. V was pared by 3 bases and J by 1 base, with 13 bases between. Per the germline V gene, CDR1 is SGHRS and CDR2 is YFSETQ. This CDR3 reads CASSWSVRANTEAFF. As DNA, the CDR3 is TGCGCCAGCAGCTGGTCCGTGAGAGCGAACACTGAAGCTTTCTTT. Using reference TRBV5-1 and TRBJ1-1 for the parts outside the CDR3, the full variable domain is KAGVTQTPRYLIKTRGQQVTLSCSPISGHRSVSWYQQTPGQGLQFLFEYFSETQRNKGNFPGRFSGRQFSNSRSEMNVSTLELGDSALYLCASSWSVRANTEAFFGQGTRLTVV.

CDR3 in DNA: TGTGCCAGCAGCTTAGGCGGGCTCATTTATGGCTACACCTTC. Translation: CASSLGGLIYGYTF. V usage is TRBV11-1 and J usage is TRBJ1-2; D is unresolved. Trimming shortened V by 1 base and J by 5 bases, and 11 bases separated the two germline ends. The CDR3 contains 14 residues. The germline V gene has CDR1 SGHAT and CDR2 FQDESV (reference sequence).

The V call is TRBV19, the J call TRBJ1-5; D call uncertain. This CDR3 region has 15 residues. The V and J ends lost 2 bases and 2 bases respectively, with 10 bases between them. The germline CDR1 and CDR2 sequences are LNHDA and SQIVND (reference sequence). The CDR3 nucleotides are TGTGCCAGTAGTATATCCGGGTTAGGCAATCAGCCCCAGCATTTT. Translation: CASSISGLGNQPQHF.

CDR3 region: CASSQDRLVTDTQYF. CDR3 nucleotide sequence: TGCGCCAGCAGCCAAGATCGACTAGTCACAGATACGCAGTATTTT. The chain recombines TRBV4-1 with TRBJ2-3, with D possibly matching TRBD2 (6 bases). The CDR3 contains 15 residues. Germline CDR1 and CDR2: MGHRA and YSYEKL. The ends were cut back, 0 bases at V and 2 bases at J, with 9 bases in the middle.

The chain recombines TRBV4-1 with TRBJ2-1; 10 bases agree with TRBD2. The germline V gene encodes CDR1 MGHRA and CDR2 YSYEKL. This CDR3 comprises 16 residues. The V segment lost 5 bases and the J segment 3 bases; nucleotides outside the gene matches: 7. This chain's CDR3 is CASSSWTSGYYNEQFF. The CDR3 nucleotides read TGCGCCAGCAGCTCTTGGACTAGCGGATACTACAATGAGCAGTTCTTC.

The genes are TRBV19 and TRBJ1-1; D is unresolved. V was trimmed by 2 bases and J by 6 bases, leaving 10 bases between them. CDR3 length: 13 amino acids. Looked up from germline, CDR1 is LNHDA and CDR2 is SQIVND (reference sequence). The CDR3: CASSISGLPEAFF. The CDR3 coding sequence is TGTGCCAGTAGTATATCCGGGTTACCTGAAGCTTTCTTT.

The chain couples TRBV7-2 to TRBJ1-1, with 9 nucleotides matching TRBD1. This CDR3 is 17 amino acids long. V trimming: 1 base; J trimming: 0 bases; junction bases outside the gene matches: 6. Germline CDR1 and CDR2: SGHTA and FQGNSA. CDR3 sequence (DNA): TGTGCCAGCAGCTTAGGGGACAGGGTAGGGATGAACACTGAAGCTTTCTTT. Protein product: CASSLGDRVGMNTEAFF.

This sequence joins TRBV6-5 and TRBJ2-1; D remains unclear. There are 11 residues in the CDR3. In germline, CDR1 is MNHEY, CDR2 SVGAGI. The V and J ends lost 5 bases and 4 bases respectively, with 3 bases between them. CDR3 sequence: CASSQYNEQFF. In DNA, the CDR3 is TGTGCCAGCAGTCAATACAATGAGCAGTTCTTC.

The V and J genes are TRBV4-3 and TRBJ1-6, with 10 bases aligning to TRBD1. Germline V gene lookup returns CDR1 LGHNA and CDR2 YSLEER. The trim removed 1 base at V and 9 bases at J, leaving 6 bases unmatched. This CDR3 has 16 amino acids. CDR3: CASSQGYRDRGSPLHF. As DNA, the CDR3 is TGCGCCAGCAGCCAAGGATACCGGGACAGGGGTTCACCCCTCCACTTT.

The CDR3 spells CASSKVGTGIHEQFF. In DNA, the CDR3 is TGTGCCAGCAGCAAAGTCGGGACAGGGATCCATGAGCAGTTCTTC. The chain employs TRBV27 and TRBJ2-1, with 9 bases fitting TRBD1. Germline CDR1 MNHEY, CDR2 SMNVEV (reference sequence). This CDR3 is 15 amino acids long. Unmatched junction bases numbered 11, after V lost 6 bases and J lost 8 bases.

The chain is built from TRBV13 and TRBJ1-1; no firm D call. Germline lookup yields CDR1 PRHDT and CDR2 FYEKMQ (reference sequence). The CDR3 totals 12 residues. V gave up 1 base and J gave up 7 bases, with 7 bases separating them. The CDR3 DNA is TGTGCCAGCAGCTTAGTGGCTGGTGAAGCTTTCTTT. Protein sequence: CASSLVAGEAFF.

The CDR3 DNA is TGTGCCAGCAGCAAGGGACAGGGGGGGAGGAACACTGAAGCTTTCTTT. Translation gives CASSKGQGGRNTEAFF. The rearrangement uses TRBV14 and TRBJ1-1; 11 bases are shared with TRBD1. Germline CDR1 SGHDN, CDR2 FVKESK. The V gene end was trimmed by 5 bases and the J gene end by 1 base; junction bases not matched to a gene: 6. This CDR3 spans 16 amino acids. Full variable domain (missing parts from reference TRBV14 and TRBJ1-1): EAGVTQFPSHSVIEKGQTVTLRCDPISGHDNLYWYRRVMGKEIKFLLHFVKESKQDESGMPNNRFLAERTGGTYSTLKVQPAELEDSGVYFCASSKGQGGRNTEAFFGQGTRLTVV.

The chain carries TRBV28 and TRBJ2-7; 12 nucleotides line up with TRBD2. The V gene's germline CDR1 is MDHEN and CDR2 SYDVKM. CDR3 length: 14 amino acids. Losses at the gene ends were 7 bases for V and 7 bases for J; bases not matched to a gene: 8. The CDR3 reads CASKLAGGPSEQYF. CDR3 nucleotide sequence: TGTGCCAGCAAGCTAGCGGGAGGGCCGAGTGAGCAGTACTTC. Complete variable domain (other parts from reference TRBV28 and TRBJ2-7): DVKVTQSSRYLVKRTGEKVFLECVQDMDHENMFWYRQDPGLGLRLIYFSYDVKMKEKGDIPEGYSVSREKKERFSLILESASTNQTSMYLCASKLAGGPSEQYFGPGTRLTVT.

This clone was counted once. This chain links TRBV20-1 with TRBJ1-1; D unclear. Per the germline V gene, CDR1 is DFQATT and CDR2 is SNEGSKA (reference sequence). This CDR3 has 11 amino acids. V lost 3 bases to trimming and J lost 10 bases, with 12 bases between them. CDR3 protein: CSASVGVGAFF. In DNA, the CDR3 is TGCAGTGCTAGTGTCGGGGTTGGAGCTTTCTTT.

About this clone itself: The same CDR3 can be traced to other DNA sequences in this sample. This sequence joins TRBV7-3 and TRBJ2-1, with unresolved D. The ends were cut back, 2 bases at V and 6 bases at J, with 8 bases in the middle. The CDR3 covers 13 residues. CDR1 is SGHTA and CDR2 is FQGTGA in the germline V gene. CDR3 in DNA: TGTGCCAGCAGCTTAGGCGGAAGCAATGAGCAGTTCTTC. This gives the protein CASSLGGSNEQFF.

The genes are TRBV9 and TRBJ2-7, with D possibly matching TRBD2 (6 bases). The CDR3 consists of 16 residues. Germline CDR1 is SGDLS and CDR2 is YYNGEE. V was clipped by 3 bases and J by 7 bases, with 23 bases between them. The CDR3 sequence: CASSAPREAPLGEQYV. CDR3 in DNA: TGTGCCAGCAGCGCCCCTAGGGAGGCCCCTTTGGGTGAGCAGTACGTC.

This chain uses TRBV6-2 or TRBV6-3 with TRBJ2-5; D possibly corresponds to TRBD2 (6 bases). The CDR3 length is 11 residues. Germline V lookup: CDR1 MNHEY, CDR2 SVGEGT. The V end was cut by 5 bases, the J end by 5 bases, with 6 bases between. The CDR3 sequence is CASSGGETQYF. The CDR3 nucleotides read TGTGCCAGCAGTGGAGGGGAGACCCAGTACTTC.

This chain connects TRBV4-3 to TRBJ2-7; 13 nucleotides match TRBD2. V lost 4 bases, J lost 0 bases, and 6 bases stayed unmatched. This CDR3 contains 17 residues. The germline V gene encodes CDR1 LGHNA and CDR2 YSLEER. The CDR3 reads CASSRGLAGVNSYEQYF. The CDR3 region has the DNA TGCGCCAGCAGCCGCGGACTAGCGGGAGTCAACTCCTACGAGCAGTACTTC.

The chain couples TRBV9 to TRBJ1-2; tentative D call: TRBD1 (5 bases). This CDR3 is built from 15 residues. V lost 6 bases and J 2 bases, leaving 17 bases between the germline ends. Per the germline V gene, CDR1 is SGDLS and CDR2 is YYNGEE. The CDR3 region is CASTTGGEYNYGYTF. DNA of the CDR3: TGTGCCAGCACCACCGGGGGGGAGTACAACTATGGCTACACCTTC.

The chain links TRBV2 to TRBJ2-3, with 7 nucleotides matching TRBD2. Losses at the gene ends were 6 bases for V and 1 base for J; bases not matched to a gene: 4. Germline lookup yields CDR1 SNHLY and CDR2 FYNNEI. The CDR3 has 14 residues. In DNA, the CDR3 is TGTGCCAGCAGGTCCAGCGGGGGCACAGATACGCAGTATTTT. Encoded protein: CASRSSGGTDTQYF.

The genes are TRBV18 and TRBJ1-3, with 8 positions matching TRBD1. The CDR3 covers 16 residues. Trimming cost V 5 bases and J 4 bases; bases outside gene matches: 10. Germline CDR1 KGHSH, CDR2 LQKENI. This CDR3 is CASSSTQGARGNTIYF. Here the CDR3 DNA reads TGTGCCAGCTCATCTACTCAGGGGGCACGAGGAAACACCATATATTTT. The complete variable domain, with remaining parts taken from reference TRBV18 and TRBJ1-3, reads NAGVMQNPRHLVRRRGQEARLRCSPMKGHSHVYWYRQLPEEGLKFMVYLQKENIIDESGMPKERFSAEFPKEGPSILRIQQVVRGDSAAYFCASSSTQGARGNTIYFGEGSWLTVV.

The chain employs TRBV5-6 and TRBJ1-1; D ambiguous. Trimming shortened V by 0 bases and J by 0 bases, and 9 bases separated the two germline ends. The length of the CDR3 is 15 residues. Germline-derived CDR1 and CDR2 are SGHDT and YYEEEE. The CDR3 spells CASSLGGRMNTEAFF. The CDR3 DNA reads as TGTGCCAGCAGCTTGGGAGGTCGGATGAACACTGAAGCTTTCTTT. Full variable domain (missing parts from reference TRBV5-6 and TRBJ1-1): DAGVTQSPTHLIKTRGQQVTLRCSPKSGHDTVSWYQQALGQGPQFIFQYYEEEERQRGNFPDRFSGHQFPNYSSELNVNALLLGDSALYLCASSLGGRMNTEAFFGQGTRLTVV.